This TCR beta chain originates from a study of blood T cells in healthy people across ages. Study-level results: Compared with aged donors, long-lived donors showed fewer expanded clones, suggesting selection.

Donors were healthy Caucasian individuals from Russia aged roughly 6 to 95. Total RNA was isolated from each sample in quantities of at least 5 micrograms. Germline V gene sequence: CDR1 PRHDT, CDR2 FYEKMQ (reference sequence). V lost 2 bases and J lost 4, with 15 bases in between. This CDR3 is built from 16 residues. The table lists this clonotype with a few counts. Its antigen is as yet unknown. Through a sample-barcoded 5' primer and a J-beta primer mix, a second PCR was run for roughly 6 to 11 cycles. TCRdb re-called the 5' RACE reads with MiXCR, one entry per CDR3 protein. The repertoire has roughly 830,000 distinct CDR3 sequences, approximately 59% of them found once; the top ten carry 28%.

Sequencing was performed on blood. This sequence was found in a man under 40 in good health. V is TRBV13 and J is TRBJ1-5; TRBD1 is a possible D gene (5 bases). CDR3 sequence: CASSLNGGTVNQPQHF. In nucleotides, the CDR3 is TGTGCCAGCAGCTTAAATGGGGGGACGGTGAATCAGCCCCAGCATTTT.